This T cell receptor (beta chain) was sequenced for a study of STAT5B mutations in CD4+ large granular lymphocyte leukemia. Per the authors' pipeline: Lowest detectable productive clonotype frequency was 2.59 x 10-5. Clones were sequenced by immunoSEQ multiplex PCR, and TCRdb holds only the in-frame ones, with some missing. V, J and clone size are those of that table, while D and trimming were read from the DNA. Found here are about 30,000 clones, about 77% of them singletons; the top ten hold roughly 2%. Findings and limits, study-wide: Main leukemic clonotypes were patient-specific, but more than 20% appeared at low frequency elsewhere. Patient CD4-sorted repertoires stayed more clonal than healthy ones after leukemic-clone removal. Compared with healthy controls (2/35), patient top clones favored TRBV06 (8/27).

A word on this clone: Its antigen is undetermined.

This CDR3 spans 19 amino acids. The specimen sequenced was CD4+ T cells from blood buffy coats. J is TRBJ1-5 and V is TRBV1; the listed D gene, TRBD1, was not tested against the DNA. TRBV1 is described as a pseudogene. The TCR comes from a human donor in good health. The CDR3 is CTSSQDPRQGALGNQPQHF. The CDR3 DNA is TGCACCAGCAGCCAAGATCCGAGACAGGGGGCTTTGGGCAATCAGCCCCAGCATTTT.